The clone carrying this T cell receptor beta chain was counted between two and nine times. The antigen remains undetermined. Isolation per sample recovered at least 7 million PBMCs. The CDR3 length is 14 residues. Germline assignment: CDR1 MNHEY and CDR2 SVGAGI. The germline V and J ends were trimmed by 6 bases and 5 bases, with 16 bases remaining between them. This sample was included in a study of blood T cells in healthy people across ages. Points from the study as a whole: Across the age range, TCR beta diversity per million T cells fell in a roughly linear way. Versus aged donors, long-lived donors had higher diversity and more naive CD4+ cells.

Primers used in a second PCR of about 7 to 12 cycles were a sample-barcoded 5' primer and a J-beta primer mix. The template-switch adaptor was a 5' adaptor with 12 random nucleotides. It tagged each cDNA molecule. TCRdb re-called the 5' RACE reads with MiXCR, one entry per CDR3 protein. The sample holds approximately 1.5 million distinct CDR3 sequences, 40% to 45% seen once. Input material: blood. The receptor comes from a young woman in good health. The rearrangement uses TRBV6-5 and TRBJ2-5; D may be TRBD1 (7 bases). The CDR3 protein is CASSRGDGRETQYF. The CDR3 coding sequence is TGTGCCAGCAGCAGGGGGGACGGTCGGGAGACCCAGTACTTC.